The rows below give T cell receptor beta chains drawn from one sample of a study of early stage breast cancer tumors. The table came from immunoSEQ multiplex PCR; TCRdb's copy has only in-frame clones and leaves some out. The sample carries roughly 30,000 clones, roughly 80% recorded once. The sequenced sample consisted of blood. The receptors shown here come from a person aged 40 to 50 with breast cancer. CDR3s include the opening cysteine and the closing phenylalanine or tryptophan. D genes are given only for firm matches. Expanded clones are given a class, and other clones once, few, many or no size at all.

>NA|NA|TRBV7-2|TRBJ2-1
TGTGCCAGCAGCCTACACTCGAAAAACTCCTACAATGAGCAGTTCTTC
CASSLHSKNSYNEQFF
>NA|TRBD2|TRBV7-9|TRBJ2-1
TGTGCCAGCAGCTTGTCTAGCGGGAGGGGGAATGAGCAGTTCTTC
CASSLSSGRGNEQFF
>NA|NA|TRBV7-2|TRBJ2-7
TGTGCCAGCAGCTTAGCGGCCCAGCTCGGTGGCGAGCAGTACTTC
CASSLAAQLGGEQYF
>once|TRBD2|TRBV29-1|TRBJ2-7
TGCAGCGTTGAAGACTCGGGGACTAGCGGGAGGTGGGAGCAGTACTTC
CSVEDSGTSGRWEQYF
>few|TRBD1|TRBV15|TRBJ1-1
TGTGCCTCAACACAGGGGCCGAACACTGAAGCTTTCTTT
CASTQGPNTEAFF
>NA|NA|TRBV4-2|TRBJ1-2
TGTGCCAGCAGCCAAGAGTTATCCGCCGACTGGGACTATGGCTACACCTTC
CASSQELSADWDYGYTF
>NA|NA|TRBV7-8|TRBJ1-4
TGTGCCAGCAGCTTAGACGGTGCAACTAATGAAAAACTGTTTTTT
CASSLDGATNEKLFF
>NA|TRBD2|TRBV28|TRBJ2-7
TGTGCCAGCAGTTTGAACAAGGCGGGAGGGTTCCACGAGCAGTACTTC
CASSLNKAGGFHEQYF
>NA|NA|TRBV5-6|TRBJ1-2
TGTGCCAGCAGCATCAGACAGGTTGCTAACTATGGCTACACCTTC
CASSIRQVANYGYTF
>NA|NA|TRBV28|TRBJ1-1
TGTGCCAGCAATTGGGGGGTAGCCACTGAAGCTTTCTTT
CASNWGVATEAFF
>NA|TRBD2|TRBV7-2|TRBJ2-3
TGTGCCAGCAGCCTGGGGCTAGCGGGAGGTTATGGCACAGATACGCAGTATTTT
CASSLGLAGGYGTDTQYF
>once|NA|TRBV15|TRBJ1-5
TGTGCCACCAGCAGAGATAGGCAGGGCGGACAGCCCCAGCATTTT
CATSRDRQGGQPQHF
>once|TRBD2|TRBV7-9|TRBJ2-1
TGTGCCAGCAGCTTAGGGGCTAGCGGGATCCATTACAATGAGCAGTTCTTC
CASSLGASGIHYNEQFF
>NA|TRBD2|TRBV15|TRBJ2-7
TGTGCCACCAGCCCCCGTCCACTAGCGGGACAGGCGTACGAGCAGTACTTC
CATSPRPLAGQAYEQYF
>NA|NA|TRBV2|TRBJ2-5
TGTGCCAGCAGCCCGGACCATCAAGAGACCCAGTACTTC
CASSPDHQETQYF
>few|NA|TRBV5-6|TRBJ1-5
TGTGCCAGCAGCCTGCAGGGTAGGGGTGATCAGCCCCAGCATTTT
CASSLQGRGDQPQHF
>NA|TRBD2|TRBV14|TRBJ2-2
TGTGCCAGCAGCACCGCGGGGGGTCGGTACACCGGGGAGCTGTTTTTT
CASSTAGGRYTGELFF
>few|TRBD2|TRBV4-2|TRBJ2-7
TGTGCCAGCAGCCCTACCCCTAGCGGGAATGGGTACGAGCAGTACTTC
CASSPTPSGNGYEQYF
>NA|NA|TRBV2|TRBJ2-3
TGTGCCAGCAGGCCCGGATCTAGCACAGATACGCAGTATTTT
CASRPGSSTDTQYF
>NA|TRBD1|TRBV29-1|TRBJ1-2
TGCAGCGTCGTCAAAGCAGGGGGCGGGGGCTATGGCTACACCTTC
CSVVKAGGGGYGYTF
>NA|NA|TRBV18|TRBJ2-3
TGTGCCAGCTCACTCAAACGTTATGGGTCCACTAGCACAGATACGCAGTATTTT
CASSLKRYGSTSTDTQYF
>NA|NA|TRBV7-2|TRBJ2-3
TGTGCCAGCAGCTTAGGGGCGTGGGAGCAGTATTTT
CASSLGAWEQYF
>NA|TRBD2|TRBV30|TRBJ2-1
TGTGCCTGGGCCGGGAAGCGGGAGGCCAATGAGCAGTTCTTC
CAWAGKREANEQFF
>NA|TRBD1|TRBV7-2|TRBJ1-2
TGTGCCAGCAGCCCGAGACAGGGGGCGAACTATGGCTACACCTTC
CASSPRQGANYGYTF
>once|TRBD1|TRBV30|TRBJ2-7
TGTGCCTGGAGTGTACCCCCAGGGGGATACGAGCAGTACTTC
CAWSVPPGGYEQYF
>NA|TRBD2|TRBV9|TRBJ2-2
TGTGCCAGCAGCGTAGATTGGCGGGAGTGGAACACCGGGGAGCTGTTTTTT
CASSVDWREWNTGELFF
>once|NA|TRBV15|TRBJ2-5
TGTGCCACCAGCAGAGATTCGGGGCAGGGAAGAGAGACCCAGTACTTC
CATSRDSGQGRETQYF
>NA|TRBD2|TRBV30|TRBJ2-7
TGTGCCTGGGAGACTAGCGACAACTACGAGCAGTACTTC
CAWETSDNYEQYF
>NA|TRBD2|TRBV28|TRBJ2-7
TGTGCCAGCTCTAACCGGCGGGGGAGTAGCACCTACGAGCAGTACTTC
CASSNRRGSSTYEQYF
>NA|TRBD2|TRBV30|TRBJ2-2
TGTGCCTGGAGTAAACTTAGCGGGAAGTGGACCGGGGAGCTGTTTTTT
CAWSKLSGKWTGELFF
>NA|TRBD1|TRBV7-2|TRBJ1-1
TGTGCCAGCAGCTTATCGCAGGGGGTCAAAAGGGAAGCTTTCTTT
CASSLSQGVKREAFF
>few|TRBD1|TRBV4-2|TRBJ1-1
TGTGCCAGCAGCCGAGAGACAGGGATGAACACTGAAGCTTTCTTT
CASSRETGMNTEAFF
>NA|NA|TRBV29-1|TRBJ2-2
TGCAGCGTTCGAAAGGCCGCGAACACCGGGGAGCTGTTTTTT
CSVRKAANTGELFF
>NA|TRBD2|TRBV4-2|TRBJ2-3
TGTGCCAGCAGCCAGGGGACTAGCGGAGGGGCAGATACGCAGTATTTT
CASSQGTSGGADTQYF
>few|NA|TRBV5-6|TRBJ1-5
TGTGCCAGCAGCGCCATAAATCAGCCCCAGCATTTT
CASSAINQPQHF
>NA|TRBD2|TRBV4-1|TRBJ2-7
TGCGCCAGCAGCCCGGGACTATTGGATCCCCTGCACGAGCAGTACTTC
CASSPGLLDPLHEQYF
>NA|TRBD2|TRBV5-1|TRBJ2-7
TGCGCCAGCAGCTTGGGTATGGCGGGAGGGTTCTACGAGCAGTACTTC
CASSLGMAGGFYEQYF
>once|TRBD2|TRBV28|TRBJ2-7
TGTGCCAGCGGTGTTGCGGGAGGACGCTTATACGAGCAGTACTTC
CASGVAGGRLYEQYF
>NA|TRBD1|TRBV5-1|TRBJ1-1
TGCGCCAGCAGCTACGACGGACAGGGGAACACTGAAGCTTTCTTT
CASSYDGQGNTEAFF
>few|NA|TRBV4-3|TRBJ1-2
TGCGCCAGCAGCCAAGATAAGAGGGAATGGCGTGGCTACACCTTC
CASSQDKREWRGYTF
>NA|NA|TRBV19|TRBJ1-1
TGTGCCAGTATCGGGGGTAGCGTGACTGAAGCTTTCTTT
CASIGGSVTEAFF
>NA|TRBD2|TRBV10-3|TRBJ2-3
TGTGCCATCAGTGAGTCGGAGGGAGGGGATACGCAGTATTTT
CAISESEGGDTQYF
>NA|NA|TRBV9|TRBJ1-2
TGTGCCAGCAGCGTCACGGGGGATGGCTACACCTTC
CASSVTGDGYTF
>NA|NA|TRBV27|TRBJ2-3
TGTGCCAGCAGTTTAGGTCCAACAGATACGCAGTATTTT
CASSLGPTDTQYF
>once|NA|TRBV12-1|TRBJ2-7
TGTGCCAGCAGCCCCGCACCAAGACGGAACGAGCAGTACTTC
CASSPAPRRNEQYF
>NA|NA|TRBV6-6|TRBJ1-2
TGTGCCAGCAGTTACCCGGGGTCGGACTATGGCTACACCTTC
CASSYPGSDYGYTF
>NA|TRBD1|TRBV5-1|TRBJ2-3
TGCGCCAGCAGCCCGGAGGGGACAGGGATTATCACAGATACGCAGTATTTT
CASSPEGTGIITDTQYF